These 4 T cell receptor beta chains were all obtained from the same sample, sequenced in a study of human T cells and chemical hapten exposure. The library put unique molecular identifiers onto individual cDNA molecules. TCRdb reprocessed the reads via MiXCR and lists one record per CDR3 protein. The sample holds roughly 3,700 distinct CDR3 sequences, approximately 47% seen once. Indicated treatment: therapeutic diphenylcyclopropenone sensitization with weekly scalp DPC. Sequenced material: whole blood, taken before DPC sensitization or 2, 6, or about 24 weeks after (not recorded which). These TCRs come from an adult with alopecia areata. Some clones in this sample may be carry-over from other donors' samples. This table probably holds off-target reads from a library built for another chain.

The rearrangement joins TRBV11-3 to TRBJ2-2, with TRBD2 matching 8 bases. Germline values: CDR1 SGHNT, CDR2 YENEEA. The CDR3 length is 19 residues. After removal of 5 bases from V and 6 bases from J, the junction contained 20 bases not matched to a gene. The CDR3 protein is CASSPRAGLAGLGAGELFF. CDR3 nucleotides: TGTGCCAGCAGCCCTCGGGCGGGGCTAGCGGGTCTAGGAGCCGGGGAGCTGTTTTTT.

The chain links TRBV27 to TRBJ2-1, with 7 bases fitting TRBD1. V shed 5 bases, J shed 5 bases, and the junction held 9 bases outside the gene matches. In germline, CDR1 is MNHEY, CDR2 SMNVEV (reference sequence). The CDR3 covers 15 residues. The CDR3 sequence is CASSQQGLKDNEQFF. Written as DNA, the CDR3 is TGTGCCAGCAGTCAACAGGGGTTAAAAGACAATGAGCAGTTCTTC.

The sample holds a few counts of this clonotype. The CDR3 loop reads CASSPGQGDHTQYF. The CDR3, as DNA: TGTGCCAGCAGCCCGGGACAGGGTGACCATACGCAGTATTTT. The V and J genes are TRBV7-3 and TRBJ2-3, with 9 nucleotides matching TRBD1. This CDR3 has 14 residues. In germline, CDR1 is SGHTA, CDR2 FQGTGA. Losses at the gene ends were 5 bases for V and 7 bases for J; bases not matched to a gene: 7.

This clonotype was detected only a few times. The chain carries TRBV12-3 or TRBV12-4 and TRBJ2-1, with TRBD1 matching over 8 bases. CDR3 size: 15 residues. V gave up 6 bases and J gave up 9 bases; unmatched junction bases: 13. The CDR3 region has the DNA TGTGCCAGCAGAAGACAGGGGCTGGGGACGAGTGAGCAGTTCTTC. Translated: CASRRQGLGTSEQFF.